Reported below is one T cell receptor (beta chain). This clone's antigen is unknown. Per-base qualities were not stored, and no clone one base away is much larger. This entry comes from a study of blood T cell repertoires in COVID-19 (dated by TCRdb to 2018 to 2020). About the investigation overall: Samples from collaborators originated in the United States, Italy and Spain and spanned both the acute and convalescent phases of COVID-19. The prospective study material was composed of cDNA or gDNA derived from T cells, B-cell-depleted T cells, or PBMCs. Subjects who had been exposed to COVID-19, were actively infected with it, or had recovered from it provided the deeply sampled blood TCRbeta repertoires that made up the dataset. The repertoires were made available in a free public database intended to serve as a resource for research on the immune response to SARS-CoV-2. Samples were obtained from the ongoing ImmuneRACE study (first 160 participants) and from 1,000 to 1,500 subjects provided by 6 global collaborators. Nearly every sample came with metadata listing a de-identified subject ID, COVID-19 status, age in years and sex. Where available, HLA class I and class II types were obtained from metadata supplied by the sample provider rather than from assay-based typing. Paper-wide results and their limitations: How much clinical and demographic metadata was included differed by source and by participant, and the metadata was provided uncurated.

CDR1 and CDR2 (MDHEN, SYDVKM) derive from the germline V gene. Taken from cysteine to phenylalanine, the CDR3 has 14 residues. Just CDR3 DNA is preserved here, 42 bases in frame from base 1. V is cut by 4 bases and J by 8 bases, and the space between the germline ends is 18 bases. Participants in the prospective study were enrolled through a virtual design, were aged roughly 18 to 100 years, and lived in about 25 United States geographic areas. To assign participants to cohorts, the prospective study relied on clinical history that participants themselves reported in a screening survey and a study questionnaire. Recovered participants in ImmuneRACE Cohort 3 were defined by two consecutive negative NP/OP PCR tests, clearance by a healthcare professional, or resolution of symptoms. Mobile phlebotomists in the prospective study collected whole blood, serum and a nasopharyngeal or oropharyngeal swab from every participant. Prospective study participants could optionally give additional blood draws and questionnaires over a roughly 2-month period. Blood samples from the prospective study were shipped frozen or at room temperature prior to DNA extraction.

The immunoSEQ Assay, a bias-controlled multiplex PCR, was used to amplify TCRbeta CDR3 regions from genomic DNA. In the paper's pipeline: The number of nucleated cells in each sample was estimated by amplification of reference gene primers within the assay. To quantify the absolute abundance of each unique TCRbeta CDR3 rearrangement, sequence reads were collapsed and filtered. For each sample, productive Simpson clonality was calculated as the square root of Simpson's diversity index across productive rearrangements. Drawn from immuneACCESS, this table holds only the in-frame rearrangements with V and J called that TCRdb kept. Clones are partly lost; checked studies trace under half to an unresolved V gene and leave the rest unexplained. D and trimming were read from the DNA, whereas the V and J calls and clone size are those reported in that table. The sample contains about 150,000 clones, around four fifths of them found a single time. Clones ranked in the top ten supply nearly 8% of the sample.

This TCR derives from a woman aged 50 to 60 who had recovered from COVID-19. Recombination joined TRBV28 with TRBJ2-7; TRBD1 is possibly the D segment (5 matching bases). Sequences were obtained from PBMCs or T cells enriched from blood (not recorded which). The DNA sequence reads TGTGCCAGCAGTTCGTTCTTGGGGCGTCTGAAGCAGTACTTC. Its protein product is CASSSFLGRLKQYF.